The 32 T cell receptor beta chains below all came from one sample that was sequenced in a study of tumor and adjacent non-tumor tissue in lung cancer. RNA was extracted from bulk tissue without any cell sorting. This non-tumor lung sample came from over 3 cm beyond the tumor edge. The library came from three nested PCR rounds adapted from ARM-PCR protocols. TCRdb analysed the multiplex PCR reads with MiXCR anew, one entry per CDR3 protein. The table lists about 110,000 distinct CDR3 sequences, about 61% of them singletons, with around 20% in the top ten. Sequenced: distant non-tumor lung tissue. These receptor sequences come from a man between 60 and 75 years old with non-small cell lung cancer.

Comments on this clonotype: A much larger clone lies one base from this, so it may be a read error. In DNA, the CDR3 is TGTGCCAGCAGCTTTGACAGACGGACAGATACGCAGTATTTT. Residues: CASSFDRRTDTQYF. The chain combines TRBV5-6 with TRBJ2-3; a weak D match, TRBD1 (5 bases). The CDR3 length is 14 residues. With 2 bases removed from V and 3 bases from J, the gap between germline ends came to 10 bases. Germline V gives CDR1 SGHDT, CDR2 YYEEEE. Together with reference TRBV5-6 and TRBJ2-3, the CDR3 gives the full variable domain: DAGVTQSPTHLIKTRGQQVTLRCSPKSGHDTVSWYQQALGQGPQFIFQYYEEEERQRGNFPDRFSGHQFPNYSSELNVNALLLGDSALYLCASSFDRRTDTQYFGPGTRLTVL.

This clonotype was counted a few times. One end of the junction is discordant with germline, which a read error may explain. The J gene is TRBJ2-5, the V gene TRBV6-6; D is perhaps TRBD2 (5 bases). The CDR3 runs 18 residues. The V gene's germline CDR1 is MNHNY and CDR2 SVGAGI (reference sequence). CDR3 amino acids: CACSYQGIKVGVQETQYF. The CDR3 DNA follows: TGTGCCTGCAGTTATCAAGGTATTAAGGTGGGAGTCCAAGAGACCCAGTACTTC.

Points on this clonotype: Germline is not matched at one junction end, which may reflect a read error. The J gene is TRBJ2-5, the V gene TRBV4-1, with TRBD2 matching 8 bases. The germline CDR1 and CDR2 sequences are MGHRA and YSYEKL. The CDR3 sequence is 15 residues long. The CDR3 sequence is CASSPHGRGTETHYF. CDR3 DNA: TGCGCCAGCAGCCCCCACGGGAGGGGAACTGAGACCCATTACTTC.

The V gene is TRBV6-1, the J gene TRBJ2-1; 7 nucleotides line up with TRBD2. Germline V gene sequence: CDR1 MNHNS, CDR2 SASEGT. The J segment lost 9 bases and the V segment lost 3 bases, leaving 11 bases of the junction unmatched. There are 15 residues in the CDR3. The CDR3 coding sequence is TGTGCCAGCAGTGAGGGACTAACGAGAGTAAGTGAGCAGTTCTTC. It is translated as CASSEGLTRVSEQFF.

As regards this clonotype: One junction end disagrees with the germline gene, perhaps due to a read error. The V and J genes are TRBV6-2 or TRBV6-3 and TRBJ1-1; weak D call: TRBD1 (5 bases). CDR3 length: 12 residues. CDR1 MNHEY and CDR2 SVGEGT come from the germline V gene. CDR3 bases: TGTGCCAGCACCAAACAGGTGACTGAAGCTCTCTTT. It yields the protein CASTKQVTEALF.

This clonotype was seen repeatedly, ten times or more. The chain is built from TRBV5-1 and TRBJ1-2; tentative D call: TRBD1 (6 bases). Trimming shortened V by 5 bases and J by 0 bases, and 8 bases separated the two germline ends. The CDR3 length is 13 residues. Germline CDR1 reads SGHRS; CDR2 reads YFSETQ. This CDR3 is CASREGANYGYTF. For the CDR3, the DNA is TGCGCCAGCAGGGAGGGGGCTAACTATGGCTACACCTTC.

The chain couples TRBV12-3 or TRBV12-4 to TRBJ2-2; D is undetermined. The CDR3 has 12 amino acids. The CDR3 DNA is TGTGTCAACAGCCGGAACACCGGGGAGCTGTTTTTT. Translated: CVNSRNTGELFF.

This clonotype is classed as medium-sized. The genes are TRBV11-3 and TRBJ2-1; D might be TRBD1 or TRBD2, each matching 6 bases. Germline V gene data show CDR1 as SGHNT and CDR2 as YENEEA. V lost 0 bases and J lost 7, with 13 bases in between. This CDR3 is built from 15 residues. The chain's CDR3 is CASSLEQGGWNEQFF. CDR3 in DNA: TGTGCCAGCAGCTTAGAACAGGGAGGATGGAATGAGCAGTTCTTC.

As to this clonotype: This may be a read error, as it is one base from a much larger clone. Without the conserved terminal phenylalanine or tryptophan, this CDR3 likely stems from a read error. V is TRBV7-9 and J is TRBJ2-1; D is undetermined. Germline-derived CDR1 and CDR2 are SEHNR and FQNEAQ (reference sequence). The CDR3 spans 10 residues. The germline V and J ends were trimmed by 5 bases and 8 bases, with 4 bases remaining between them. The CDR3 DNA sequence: TGTGCCAGCAGCGCGGATGAGCAGTTCTCC. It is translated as CASSADEQFS.

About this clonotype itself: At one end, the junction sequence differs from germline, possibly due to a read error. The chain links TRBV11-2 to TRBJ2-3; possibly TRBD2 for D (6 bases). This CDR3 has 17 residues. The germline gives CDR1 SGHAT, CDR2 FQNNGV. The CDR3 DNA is TGTGCCAGCAGCTCTTGGGACTCACTGTGGGGCACAGATACAAAGTGTTTT. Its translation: CASSSWDSLWGTDTKCF.

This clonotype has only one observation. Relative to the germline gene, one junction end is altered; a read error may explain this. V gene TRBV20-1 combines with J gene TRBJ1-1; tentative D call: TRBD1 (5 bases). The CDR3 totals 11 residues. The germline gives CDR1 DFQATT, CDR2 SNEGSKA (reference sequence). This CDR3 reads CSAETGRGVLF. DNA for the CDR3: TGCAGTGCAGAAACGGGGAGGGGAGTTCTCTTT.

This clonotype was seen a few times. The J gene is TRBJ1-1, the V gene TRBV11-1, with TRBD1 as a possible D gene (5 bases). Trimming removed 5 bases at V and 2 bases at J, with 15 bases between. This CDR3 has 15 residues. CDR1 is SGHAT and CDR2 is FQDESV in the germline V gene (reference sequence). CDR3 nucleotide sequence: TGTGCCAGCAGCCTTGCCGGGGGGGAAAACACTGAAGCTTTCTTT. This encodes CASSLAGGENTEAFF.

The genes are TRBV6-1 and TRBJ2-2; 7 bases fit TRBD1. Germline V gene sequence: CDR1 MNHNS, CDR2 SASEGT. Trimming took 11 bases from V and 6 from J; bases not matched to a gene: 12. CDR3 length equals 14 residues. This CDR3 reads CAGQHRGRAGELFF. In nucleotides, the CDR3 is TGTGCCGGTCAACACAGGGGACGCGCCGGGGAGCTGTTTTTT.

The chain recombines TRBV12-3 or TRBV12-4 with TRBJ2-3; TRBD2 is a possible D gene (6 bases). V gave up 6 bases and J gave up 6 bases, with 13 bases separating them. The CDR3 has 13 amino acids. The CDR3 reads CASSHRRADTQYF. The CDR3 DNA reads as TGTGCCAGCAGCCATAGGAGGGCGGATACGCAGTATTTT.

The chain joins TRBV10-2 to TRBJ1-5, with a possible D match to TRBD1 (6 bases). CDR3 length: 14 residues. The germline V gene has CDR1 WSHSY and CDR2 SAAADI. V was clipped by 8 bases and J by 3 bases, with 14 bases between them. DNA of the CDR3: TGCGCCAGCTACCGGGACACTAACAATCAGCCCCAGCATTTT. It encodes CASYRDTNNQPQHF.

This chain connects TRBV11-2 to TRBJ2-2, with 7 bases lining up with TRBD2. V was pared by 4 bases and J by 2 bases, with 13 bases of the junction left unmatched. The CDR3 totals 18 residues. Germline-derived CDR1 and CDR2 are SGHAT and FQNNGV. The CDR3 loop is CASSSGLTGAANTGELFF. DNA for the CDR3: TGTGCCAGCAGCTCGGGACTAACGGGAGCCGCAAACACCGGGGAGCTGTTTTTT.

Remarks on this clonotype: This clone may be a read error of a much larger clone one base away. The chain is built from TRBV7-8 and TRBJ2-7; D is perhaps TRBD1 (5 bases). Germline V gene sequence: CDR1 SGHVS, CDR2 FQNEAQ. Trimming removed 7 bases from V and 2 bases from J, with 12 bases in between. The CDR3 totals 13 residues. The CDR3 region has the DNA TGTGCCAGCAACTCTATCAGGGCCTACGAGCAGTACTTC. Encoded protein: CASNSIRAYEQYF.

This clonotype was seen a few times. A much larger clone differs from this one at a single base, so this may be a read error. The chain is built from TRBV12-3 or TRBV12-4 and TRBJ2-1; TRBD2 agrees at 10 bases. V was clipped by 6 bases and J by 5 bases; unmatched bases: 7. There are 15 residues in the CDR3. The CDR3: CASRLSGGLDNEQFF. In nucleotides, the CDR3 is TGTGCCAGCAGGCTTAGCGGGGGGCTCGACAATGAGCAGTTCTTC.

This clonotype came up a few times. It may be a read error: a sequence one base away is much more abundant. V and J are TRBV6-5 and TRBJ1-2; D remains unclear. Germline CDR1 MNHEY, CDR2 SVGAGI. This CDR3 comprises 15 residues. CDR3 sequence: CASNYWAKANYGYTF. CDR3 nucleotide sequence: TGTGCCAGCAATTACTGGGCCAAAGCTAACTATGGCTACACCTTC.

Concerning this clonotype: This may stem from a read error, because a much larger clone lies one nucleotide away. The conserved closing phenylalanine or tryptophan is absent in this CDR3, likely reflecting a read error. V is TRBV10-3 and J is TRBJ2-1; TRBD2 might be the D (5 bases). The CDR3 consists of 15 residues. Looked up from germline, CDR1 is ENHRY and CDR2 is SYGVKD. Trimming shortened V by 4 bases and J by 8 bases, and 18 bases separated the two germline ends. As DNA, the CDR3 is TGTGCCATCAGTGGAAGACGCTCGGGATCCGATGAGCAGTTCCTC. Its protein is CAISGRRSGSDEQFL.

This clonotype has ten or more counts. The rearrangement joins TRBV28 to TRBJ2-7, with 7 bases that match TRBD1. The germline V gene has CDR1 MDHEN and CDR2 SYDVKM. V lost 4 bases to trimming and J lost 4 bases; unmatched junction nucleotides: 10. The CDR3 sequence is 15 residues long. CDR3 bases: TGTGCCAGCAGTTCACCGGGACAGAAGAATTACGAGCAGTACTTC. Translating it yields CASSSPGQKNYEQYF.

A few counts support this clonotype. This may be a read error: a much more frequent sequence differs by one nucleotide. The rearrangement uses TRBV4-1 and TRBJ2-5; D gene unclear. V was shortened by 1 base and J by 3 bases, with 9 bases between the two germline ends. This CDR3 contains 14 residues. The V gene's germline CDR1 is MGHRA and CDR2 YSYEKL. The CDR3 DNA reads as TGCGCCAGCAGCCAAGGTGGCCGGGAAGAGACCCAGTACTTC. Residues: CASSQGGREETQYF.

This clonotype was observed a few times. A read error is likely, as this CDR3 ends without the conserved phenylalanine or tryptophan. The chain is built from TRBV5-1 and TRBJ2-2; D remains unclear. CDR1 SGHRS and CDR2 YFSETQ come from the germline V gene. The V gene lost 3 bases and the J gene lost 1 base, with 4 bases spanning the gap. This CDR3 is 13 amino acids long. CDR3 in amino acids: CASSWKNTGELFS. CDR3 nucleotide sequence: TGCGCCAGCAGCTGGAAGAACACCGGGGAGCTGTTTTCT.

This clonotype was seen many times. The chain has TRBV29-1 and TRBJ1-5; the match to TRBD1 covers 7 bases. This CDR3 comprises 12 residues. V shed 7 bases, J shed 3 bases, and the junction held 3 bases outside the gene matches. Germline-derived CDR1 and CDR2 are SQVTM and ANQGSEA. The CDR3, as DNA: TGCAGCGCGGGACAGATCAATCAGCCCCAGCATTTT. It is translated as CSAGQINQPQHF.

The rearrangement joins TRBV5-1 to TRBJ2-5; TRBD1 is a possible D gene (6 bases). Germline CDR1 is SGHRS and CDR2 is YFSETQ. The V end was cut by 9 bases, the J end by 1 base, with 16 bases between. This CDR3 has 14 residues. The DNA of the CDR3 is TGCGCCACTGCCCCGACAGGAATCCAAGAGACCCAGTACTTC. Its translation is CATAPTGIQETQYF.

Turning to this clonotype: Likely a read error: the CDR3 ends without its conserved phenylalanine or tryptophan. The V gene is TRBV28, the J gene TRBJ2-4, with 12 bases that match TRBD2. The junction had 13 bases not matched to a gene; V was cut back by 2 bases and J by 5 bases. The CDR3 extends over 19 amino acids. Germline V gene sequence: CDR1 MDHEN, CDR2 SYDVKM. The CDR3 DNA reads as TGTGCCAGCAGTTTAGCCCCCCCCACTAGCGGGAGGACCGAAAACATTCAGTACTTA. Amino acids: CASSLAPPTSGRTENIQYL.

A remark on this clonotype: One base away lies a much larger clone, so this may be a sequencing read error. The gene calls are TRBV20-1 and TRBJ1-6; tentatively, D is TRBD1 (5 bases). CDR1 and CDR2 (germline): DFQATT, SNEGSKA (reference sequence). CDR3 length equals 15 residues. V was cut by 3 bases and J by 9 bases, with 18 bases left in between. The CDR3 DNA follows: TGCAGTGCTAGCCGACGGGGCAGGGTGCTTTCACCCCTCCACTTT. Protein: CSASRRGRVLSPLHF.

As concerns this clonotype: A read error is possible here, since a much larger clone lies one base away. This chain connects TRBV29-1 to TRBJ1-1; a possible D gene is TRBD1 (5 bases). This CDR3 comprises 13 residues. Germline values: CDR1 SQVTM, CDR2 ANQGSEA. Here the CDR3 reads CGVRGQANTEAFF. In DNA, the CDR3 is TGCGGCGTTCGCGGACAAGCGAACACTGAAGCTTTCTTT.

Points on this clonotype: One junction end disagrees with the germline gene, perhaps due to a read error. The CDR3 nucleotides are TGTGCCAGCAGTTTGGGCAGAGGGCCCACCGGGGAGATGTTTTTT. Translating gives CASSLGRGPTGEMFF. The chain joins TRBV28 to TRBJ2-2; maybe TRBD2 (5 bases). Germline CDR1 MDHEN, CDR2 SYDVKM. CDR3 length equals 15 residues. Filled out from reference TRBV28 and TRBJ2-2, the complete variable domain reads DVKVTQSSRYLVKRTGEKVFLECVQDMDHENMFWYRQDPGLGLRLIYFSYDVKMKEKGDIPEGYSVSREKKERFSLILESASTNQTSMYLCASSLGRGPTGEMFFGEGSRLTVL.

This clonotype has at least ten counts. The CDR3 region is CASSKAFGPANNSPLHF. The DNA of the CDR3 is TGTGCCAGCAGTAAGGCTTTCGGACCAGCCAATAATTCACCCCTCCACTTT. This chain links TRBV6-1 with TRBJ1-6; D uncertain. The CDR3 loop spans 17 amino acids. CDR1 is MNHNS and CDR2 is SASEGT in the germline V gene. Trimming took 5 bases from V and 5 from J, leaving 19 bases between them.

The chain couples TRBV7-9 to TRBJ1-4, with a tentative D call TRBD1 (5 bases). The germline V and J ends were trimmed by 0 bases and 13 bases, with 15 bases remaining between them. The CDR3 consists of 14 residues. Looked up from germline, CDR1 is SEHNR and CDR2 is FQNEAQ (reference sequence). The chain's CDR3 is CASSLADTNKRLFF. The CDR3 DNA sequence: TGTGCCAGCAGCTTAGCGGACACTAATAAAAGACTGTTTTTT.

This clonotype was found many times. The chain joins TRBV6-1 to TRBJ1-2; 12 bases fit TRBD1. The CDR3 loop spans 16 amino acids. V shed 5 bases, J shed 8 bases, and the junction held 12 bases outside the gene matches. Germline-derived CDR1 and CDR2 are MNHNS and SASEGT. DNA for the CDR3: TGTGCCAGCAGTCATCCAACGGGACAGGGGGCGCTGGGCTACACCTTC. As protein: CASSHPTGQGALGYTF.